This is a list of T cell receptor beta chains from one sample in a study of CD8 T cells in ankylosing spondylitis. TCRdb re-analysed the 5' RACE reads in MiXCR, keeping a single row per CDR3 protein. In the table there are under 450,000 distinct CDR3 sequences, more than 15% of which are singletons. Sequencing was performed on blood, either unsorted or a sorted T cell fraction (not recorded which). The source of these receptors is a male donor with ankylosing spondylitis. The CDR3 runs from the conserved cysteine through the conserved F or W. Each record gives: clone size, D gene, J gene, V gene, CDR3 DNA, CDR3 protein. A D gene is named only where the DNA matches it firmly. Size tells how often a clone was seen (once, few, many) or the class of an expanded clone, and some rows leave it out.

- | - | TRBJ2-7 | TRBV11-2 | TGTGCCAGCAGCTTATGCTTCCCGGAAAAGAGGGGGAGGGGGGGACTCTACGAGCAGTACTTC | CASSLCFPEKRGRGGLYEQYF
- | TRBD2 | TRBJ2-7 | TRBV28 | TGTGCCAGCAGCCCCCCTAGCGGGGCTCACTACGAGCAGTACTTC | CASSPPSGAHYEQYF
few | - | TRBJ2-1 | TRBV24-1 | TGTGCCACCAGTGGGGCGGGACCATACAATGAGCAGTTCTTC | CATSGAGPYNEQFF
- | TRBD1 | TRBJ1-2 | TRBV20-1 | TGCAGTGCTAGTCCCGGACAGGGGGGCTATGGCTACACCTTC | CSASPGQGGYGYTF
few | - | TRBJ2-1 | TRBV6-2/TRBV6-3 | TGTGCCAGCAGTTATAAGCGGCGAAGCGCATCCTACAATGAGCAGTTCTTC | CASSYKRRSASYNEQFF
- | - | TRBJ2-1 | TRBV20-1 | TGCAGGGCCGGGAGCGACTCCTACAATGAGCAGTTCTTC | CRAGSDSYNEQFF
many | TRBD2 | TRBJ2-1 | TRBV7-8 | TGTGCCAGCAGCCTACGCGCCTCGGCGGGGGGTAGGTATGAGCAGTTCTTC | CASSLRASAGGRYEQFF
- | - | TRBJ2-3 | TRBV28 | TGTGCCAGCAGTTTCGAGGACACAGATACGCAGTATTTT | CASSFEDTDTQYF
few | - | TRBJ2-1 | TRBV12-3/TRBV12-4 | TGTGCCAGCATCCGACAGGGGGCCCTGGTAGCGGGAGATGGTGAGCAGTTCTTC | CASIRQGALVAGDGEQFF
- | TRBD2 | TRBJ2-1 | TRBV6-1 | TGTGCCAGCAGCGGACTAGCGGGAGTGGGCTACAATGAGCAGTTCTTC | CASSGLAGVGYNEQFF
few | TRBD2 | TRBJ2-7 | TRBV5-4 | TGTGCCAGCAGTACCGGGACTAGCGGCTCCTACGAGCAGTACTTC | CASSTGTSGSYEQYF
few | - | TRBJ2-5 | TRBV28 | TGTGCCAGCAGTTTAGGCCCCGTTTCCCAGTACTTC | CASSLGPVSQYF
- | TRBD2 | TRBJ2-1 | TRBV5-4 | TGTGCCAGCAGCGCACCGGGACTAGCGCGGAATGAGCAGTTCTTC | CASSAPGLARNEQFF
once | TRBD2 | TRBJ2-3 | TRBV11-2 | TGTGCCAGCAGCTATATCGCGGGGGGGCTCACAGATACGCAGTATTTT | CASSYIAGGLTDTQYF
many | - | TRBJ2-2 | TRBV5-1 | TGCGCCAGCAGCCTTGATGGGACCGGGGAGCTGTTTTTT | CASSLDGTGELFF
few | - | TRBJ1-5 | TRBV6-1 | TGTGCCAGCACGGCAGGCCGTTATAGCAATCAGCCCCAGCATTTT | CASTAGRYSNQPQHF
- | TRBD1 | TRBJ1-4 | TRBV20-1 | TGCAGTGCTACGGACAGGGGGCTAGAAAAACTGTTTTTT | CSATDRGLEKLFF
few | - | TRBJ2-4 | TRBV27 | TGTGCCAGCAGTTCGCCGACTATCCAGCCAAAAAACATTCAGTACTTC | CASSSPTIQPKNIQYF
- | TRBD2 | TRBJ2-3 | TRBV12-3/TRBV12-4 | TGTGCCAGCAGTTTCGTACTAGCGGGGAGCACAGATACGCAGTATTTT | CASSFVLAGSTDTQYF
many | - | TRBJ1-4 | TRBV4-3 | TGCGCCAGCAGCCTTTGGGCGGGTTCTGCAACTAATGAAAAACTGTTTTTT | CASSLWAGSATNEKLFF
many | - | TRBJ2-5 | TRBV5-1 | TGCGCCAGCAACCCCGGGCTAAAAGAGACCCAGTACTTC | CASNPGLKETQYF
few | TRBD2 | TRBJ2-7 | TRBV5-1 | TGCGCCAGCAGCTTGACGTTGGCTAGCGGGGGTGGAACCCCGTACTTC | CASSLTLASGGGTPYF
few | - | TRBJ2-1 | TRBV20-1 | TGCAGTGCCGCCCGCTCCTACAATGAGCAGTTCTTC | CSAARSYNEQFF
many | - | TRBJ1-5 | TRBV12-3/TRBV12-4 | TGTGCCAGTGCTGGGGGCAAAGGAGTGGGCAATCAGCCCCAGCATTTT | CASAGGKGVGNQPQHF
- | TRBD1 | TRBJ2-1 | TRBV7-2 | TGTGCCAGCAGCTTAAGGGGACAGGGGAACAATGAGCAGTTCTTC | CASSLRGQGNNEQFF
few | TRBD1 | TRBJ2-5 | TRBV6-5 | TGTGCCAGCAGTTACAGGGCAGGGGGCAGGGAGACCCAGTACTTC | CASSYRAGGRETQYF
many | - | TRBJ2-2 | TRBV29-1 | TGCAGCGTAGGGGACACCGGGGAGCTGTTTTTT | CSVGDTGELFF
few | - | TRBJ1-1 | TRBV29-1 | TGCAGCGTTGTTGGGGGCCCTAGAACTGAAGCTTTCTTT | CSVVGGPRTEAFF
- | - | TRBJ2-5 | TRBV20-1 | TGCAGTGCTAGAGGCAGGGGCCAAGAGACCCAGTACTTC | CSARGRGQETQYF
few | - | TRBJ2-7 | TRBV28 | TGTGCCAGCAGTCAAGGGAGGAACGAGCAGTACTTC | CASSQGRNEQYF
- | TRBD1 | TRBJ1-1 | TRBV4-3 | TGCGCCAGCAGCCAGACAGGGAAGGGAAACGAAGCTTTCTTT | CASSQTGKGNEAFF
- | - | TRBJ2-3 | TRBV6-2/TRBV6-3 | TGTGCCAGCGGGGAACCACTCACAGATACGCAGTATTTT | CASGEPLTDTQYF
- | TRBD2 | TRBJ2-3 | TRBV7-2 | TGTGCCAGCAGCCCGCTAGCGGGAGGGCCCCATACGCAGTATTTT | CASSPLAGGPHTQYF
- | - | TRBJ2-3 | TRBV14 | TGTGCCAGCAGCCAAGACGGGCAGAGTACGCAGTATTTT | CASSQDGQSTQYF
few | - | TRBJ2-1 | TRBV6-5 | TGTGCCAGCAGTTACTCGGTGTCCGGGGTGACATACAATGAGCAGTTCTTC | CASSYSVSGVTYNEQFF
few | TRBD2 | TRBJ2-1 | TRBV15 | TGTGCCACCAGCAGAGAGGCGGGGGTATTTATGAATGAGCAGTTCTTC | CATSREAGVFMNEQFF
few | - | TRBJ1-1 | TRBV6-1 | TGTGCCAGCAGTACAACCCGACAGAACACTGAAGCTTTCTTT | CASSTTRQNTEAFF
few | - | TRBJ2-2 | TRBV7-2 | TGTGCCAGCAGCTCAGGGTTTACCGGGGAGCTGTTTTTT | CASSSGFTGELFF
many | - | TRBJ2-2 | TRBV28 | TGTGCCAGCAGTTTTCTTAGGGTGACGAACACCGGGGAGCTGTTTTTT | CASSFLRVTNTGELFF
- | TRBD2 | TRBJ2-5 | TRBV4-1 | TGCGCCAGCAGCCAAGGACTAGCGGGGTGGCAAGAGACCCAGTACTTC | CASSQGLAGWQETQYF
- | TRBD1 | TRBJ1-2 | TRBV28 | TGTGCCAGCAATACACAGGGGAGATCTAACTATGGCTACACCTTC | CASNTQGRSNYGYTF
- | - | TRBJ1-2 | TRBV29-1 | TGCAGCGTGGGGGGGGGTGTTATAAACTATGGCTACACCTTC | CSVGGGVINYGYTF
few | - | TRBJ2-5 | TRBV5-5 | TGTGCCAGCAGCTTGTCTCCGGGGGGCCGGGAGACCCAGTACTTC | CASSLSPGGRETQYF
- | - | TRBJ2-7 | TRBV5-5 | TGTGCCAGCAGCCTTCAACCCCTCTACGAGCAGTACTTC | CASSLQPLYEQYF
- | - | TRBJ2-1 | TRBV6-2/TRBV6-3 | TGTGCCAGCAGTTACTCAGGGGTTGGGATGACCTCCTACAATGAGCAGTTCTTC | CASSYSGVGMTSYNEQFF
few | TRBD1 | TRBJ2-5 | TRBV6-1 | TGTGCCACTCACAGGGGTGGGCAAGAGACCCAGTACTTC | CATHRGGQETQYF
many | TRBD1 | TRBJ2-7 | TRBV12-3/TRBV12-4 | TGTGCCAGCAGTTTTATGGGACAGGGTTTAACCTACGAGCAGTACTTC | CASSFMGQGLTYEQYF
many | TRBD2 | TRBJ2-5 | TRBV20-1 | TGCAGTGCTCATAGAGCGGGAGAGGTGGTGGAGACCCAGTACTTC | CSAHRAGEVVETQYF
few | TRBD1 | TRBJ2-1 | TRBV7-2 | TGTGCCAGCAGGCAACAGGGGTCCGATGAGCAGTTCTTC | CASRQQGSDEQFF
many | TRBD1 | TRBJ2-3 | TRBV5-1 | TGCGCCAGCAGCCCGACAGGGAAACCCACAGATACGCAGTATTTT | CASSPTGKPTDTQYF
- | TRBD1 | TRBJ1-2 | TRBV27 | TGTGCCAGCAGTTCTTACGGGACAGGGGTTAGTGGCTACACCTTC | CASSSYGTGVSGYTF
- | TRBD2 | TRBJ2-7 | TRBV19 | TGTGCCAGTAGTCCTAGCGGGGGACCCTACGAGCAGTACTTC | CASSPSGGPYEQYF
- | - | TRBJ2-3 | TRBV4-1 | TGCGCCAGCAGCCAAGGGCACCGAAGCGGAACCACAGATACGCAGTATTTT | CASSQGHRSGTTDTQYF
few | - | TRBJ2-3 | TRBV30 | TGTGCCTGGAGTTACTCTGGAGATACGCAGTATTTT | CAWSYSGDTQYF
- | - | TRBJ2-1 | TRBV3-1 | TGTGCCAGCAGCCAGGTTCACAATGAGCAGTTCTTC | CASSQVHNEQFF
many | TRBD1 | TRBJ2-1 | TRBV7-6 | TGTGCCAGCAGCTTAAGGTGGGACAGGGGGCGTGATGAGCAGTTCTTC | CASSLRWDRGRDEQFF
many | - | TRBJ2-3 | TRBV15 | TGTGCCACCAGCGATCCGGGACCCACCTTCACAGATACGCAGTATTTT | CATSDPGPTFTDTQYF